This T cell receptor (beta chain) stems from a study of regulatory T cells in long-lasting Graves disease. Investigators prepared the TCR beta libraries by applying iRepertoire HTBI primers and Arm-PCR of CDR3 regions. MiXCR, applied by TCRdb to the multiplex PCR reads, yields one record per CDR3 protein. The table shows some 500,000 distinct CDR3 sequences, with more than 15% occurring only once. The table lists this clonotype with a few counts. As for time point: newly diagnosed GD, antithyroid drugs for less than 3 months. Extracted PBMC RNA gave rise to the TCR library. This CDR3 is 12 amino acids long. The V gene's germline CDR1 is SNHLY and CDR2 FYNNEI. These same records also appear under a second study, on T cells in Graves' hyperthyroidism and ophthalmopathy.

The genes are TRBV2 and TRBJ1-1, with no clear D. The starting material was peripheral blood mononuclear cells (PBMCs), obtained at new diagnosis, from a patient treated with antithyroid drugs. The TCR comes from a woman aged 35-60 years with Graves disease. The CDR3 sequence is CPNSTVNTEAFF. CDR3 DNA sequence: TGTCCCAACTCTACAGTGAACACTGAAGCTTTCTTT.